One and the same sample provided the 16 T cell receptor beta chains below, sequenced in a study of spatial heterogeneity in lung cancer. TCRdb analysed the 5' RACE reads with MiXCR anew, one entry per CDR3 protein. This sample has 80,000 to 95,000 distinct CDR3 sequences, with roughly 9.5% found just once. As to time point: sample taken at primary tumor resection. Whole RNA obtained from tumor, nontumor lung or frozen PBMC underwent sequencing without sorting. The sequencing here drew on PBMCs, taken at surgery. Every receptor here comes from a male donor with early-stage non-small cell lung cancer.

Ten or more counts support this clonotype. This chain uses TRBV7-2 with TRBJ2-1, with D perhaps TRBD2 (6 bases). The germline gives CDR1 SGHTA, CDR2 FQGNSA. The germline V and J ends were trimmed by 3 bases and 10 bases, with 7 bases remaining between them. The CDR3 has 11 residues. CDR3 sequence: CASSFAGEQFF. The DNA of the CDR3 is TGTGCCAGCAGCTTCGCGGGGGAGCAGTTCTTC.

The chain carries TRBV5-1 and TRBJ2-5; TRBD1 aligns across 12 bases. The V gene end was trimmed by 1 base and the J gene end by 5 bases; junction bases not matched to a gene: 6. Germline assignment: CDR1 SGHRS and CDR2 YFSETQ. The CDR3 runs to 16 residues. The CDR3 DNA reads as TGCGCCAGCAGCTTGTCGGGACAGGGGGCGAGGGAGACCCAGTACTTC. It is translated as CASSLSGQGARETQYF.

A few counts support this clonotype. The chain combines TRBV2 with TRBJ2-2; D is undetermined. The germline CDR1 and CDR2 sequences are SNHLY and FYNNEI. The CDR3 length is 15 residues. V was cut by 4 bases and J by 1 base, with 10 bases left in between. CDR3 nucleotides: TGTGCCAGCAGTGGTTCTAGGAGGAACACCGGGGAGCTGTTTTTT. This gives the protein CASSGSRRNTGELFF.

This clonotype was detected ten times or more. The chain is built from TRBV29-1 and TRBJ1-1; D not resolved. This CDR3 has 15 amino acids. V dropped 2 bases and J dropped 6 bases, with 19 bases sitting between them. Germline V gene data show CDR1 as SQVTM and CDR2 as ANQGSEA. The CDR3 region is CSVESGFGLLSEAFF. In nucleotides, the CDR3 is TGCAGCGTTGAAAGTGGTTTCGGGCTTTTGTCTGAAGCTTTCTTT.

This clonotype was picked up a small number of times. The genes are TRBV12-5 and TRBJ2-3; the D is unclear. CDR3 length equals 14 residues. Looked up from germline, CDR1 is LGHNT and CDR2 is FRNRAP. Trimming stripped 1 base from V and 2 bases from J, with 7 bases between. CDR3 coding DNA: TGTGCTAGTGGTTTGGCTCTAACCACAGATACGCAGTATTTT. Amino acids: CASGLALTTDTQYF.

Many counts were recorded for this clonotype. The DNA of the CDR3 is TGTGCCAGCTCACCAAGGACAGGGGACACTGAAGCTTTCTTT. Amino acid sequence: CASSPRTGDTEAFF. This chain links TRBV18 with TRBJ1-1; 9 bases map to TRBD1. This CDR3 comprises 14 residues. Trimming removed 2 bases from V and 3 bases from J; junction bases left unmatched: 1. In germline, CDR1 is KGHSH, CDR2 LQKENI.

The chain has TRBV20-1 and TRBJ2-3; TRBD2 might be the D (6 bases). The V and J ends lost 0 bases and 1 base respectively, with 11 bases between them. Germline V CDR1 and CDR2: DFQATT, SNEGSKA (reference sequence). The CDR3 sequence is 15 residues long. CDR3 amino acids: CSARDHRRGTDTQYF. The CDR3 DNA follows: TGCAGTGCTAGAGACCACCGGAGGGGCACAGATACGCAGTATTTT.

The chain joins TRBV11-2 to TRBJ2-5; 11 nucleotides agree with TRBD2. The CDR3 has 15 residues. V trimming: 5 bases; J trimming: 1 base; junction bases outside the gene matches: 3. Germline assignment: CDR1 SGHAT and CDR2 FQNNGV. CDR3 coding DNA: TGTGCCAGCAGCAGTAGCGGGGGGGCCCAAGAGACCCAGTACTTC. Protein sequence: CASSSSGGAQETQYF.

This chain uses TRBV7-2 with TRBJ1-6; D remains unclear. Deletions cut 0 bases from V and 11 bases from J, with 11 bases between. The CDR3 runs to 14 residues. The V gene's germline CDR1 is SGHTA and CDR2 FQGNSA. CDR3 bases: TGTGCCAGCAGCTTAGCCCCCACCGGTCCACCCCTCCACTTT. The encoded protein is CASSLAPTGPPLHF. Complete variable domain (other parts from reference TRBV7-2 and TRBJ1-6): GAGVSQSPSNKVTEKGKDVELRCDPISGHTALYWYRQSLGQGLEFLIYFQGNSAPDKSGLPSDRFSAERTGGSVSTLTIQRTQQEDSAVYLCASSLAPTGPPLHFGNGTRLTVT.

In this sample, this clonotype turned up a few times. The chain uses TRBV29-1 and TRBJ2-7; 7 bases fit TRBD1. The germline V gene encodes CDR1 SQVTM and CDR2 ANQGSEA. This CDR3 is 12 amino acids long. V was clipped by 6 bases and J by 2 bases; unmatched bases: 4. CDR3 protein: CSVGQTAYEQYF. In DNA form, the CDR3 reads TGCAGCGTGGGACAGACAGCCTACGAGCAGTACTTC.

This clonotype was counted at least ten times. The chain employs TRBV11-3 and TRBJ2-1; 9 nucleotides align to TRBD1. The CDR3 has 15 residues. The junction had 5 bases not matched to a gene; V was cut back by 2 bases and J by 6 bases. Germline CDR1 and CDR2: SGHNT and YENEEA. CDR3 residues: CASSLRTGAPNEQFF. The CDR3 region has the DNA TGTGCCAGCAGCTTAAGGACAGGGGCACCCAATGAGCAGTTCTTC.

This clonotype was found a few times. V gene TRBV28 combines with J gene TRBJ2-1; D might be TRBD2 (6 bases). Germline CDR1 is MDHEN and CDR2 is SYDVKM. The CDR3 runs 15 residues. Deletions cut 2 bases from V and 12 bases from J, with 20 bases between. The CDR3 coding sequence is TGTGCCAGCAGTTTAATGTCCGGGTGGCGGGAAGGGCAGTTCTTC. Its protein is CASSLMSGWREGQFF.

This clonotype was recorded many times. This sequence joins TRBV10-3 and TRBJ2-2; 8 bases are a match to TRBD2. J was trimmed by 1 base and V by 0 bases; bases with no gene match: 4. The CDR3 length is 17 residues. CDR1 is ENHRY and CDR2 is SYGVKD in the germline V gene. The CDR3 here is CAISESAGGGNTGELFF. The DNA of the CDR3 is TGTGCCATCAGTGAGTCCGCGGGAGGAGGGAACACCGGGGAGCTGTTTTTT.

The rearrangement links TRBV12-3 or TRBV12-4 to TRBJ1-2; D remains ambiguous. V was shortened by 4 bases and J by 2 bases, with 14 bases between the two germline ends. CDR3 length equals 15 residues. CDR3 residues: CASSSHLTKNYGYTF. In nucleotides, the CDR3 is TGTGCCAGCAGTTCCCACTTGACAAAGAACTATGGCTACACCTTC.

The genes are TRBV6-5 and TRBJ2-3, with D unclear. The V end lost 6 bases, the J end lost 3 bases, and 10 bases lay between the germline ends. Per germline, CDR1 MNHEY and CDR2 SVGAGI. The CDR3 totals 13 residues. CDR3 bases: TGTGCCAGCAGGCCCGAAGGTACAGATACGCAGTATTTT. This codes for CASRPEGTDTQYF.

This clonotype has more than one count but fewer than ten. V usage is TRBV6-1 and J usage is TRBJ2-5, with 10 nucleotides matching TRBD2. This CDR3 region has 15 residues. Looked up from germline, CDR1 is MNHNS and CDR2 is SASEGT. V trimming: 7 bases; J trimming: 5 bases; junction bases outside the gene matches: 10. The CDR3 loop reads CASKIAGGRPETQYF. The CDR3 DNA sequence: TGTGCCAGCAAGATAGCGGGGGGACGCCCGGAGACCCAGTACTTC.